This T cell receptor beta chain was sequenced for a study of blood T cell repertoires in COVID-19 (dated by TCRdb to 2018 to 2021). Concerning the study at large: Collaborator samples came from the United States, Italy and Spain and covered acute and convalescent phases of COVID-19. The material from the prospective study consisted of cDNA or gDNA derived from T cells, B-cell-depleted T cells, or PBMCs. Deeply sampled blood TCRbeta repertoires from subjects exposed to, actively infected with, or recovered from COVID-19 were included in the dataset. The repertoires were made available in a free public database intended to serve as a resource for research on the immune response to SARS-CoV-2. The samples were drawn from two sources: the first 160 participants of the ongoing ImmuneRACE study, and some 1,300 subjects contributed by 6 global collaborators. Sample metadata almost always included a de-identified subject ID, COVID-19 status, age in years and sex. Where HLA class I and class II types were available, the types were taken from metadata supplied by the sample provider, not from assay-based typing. Summary of the overall study and its limitations: Clinical and demographic metadata were provided uncurated, with the amount varying by source and participant.

Each collaborating institution followed its own protocols to collect whole blood in K2EDTA tubes. Collaborator samples were shipped for TCRbeta analysis as frozen whole blood, isolated PBMCs, or DNA extracted from either sample type. TCRbeta CDR3 regions were amplified from genomic DNA using the immunoSEQ Assay, a bias-controlled multiplex PCR. The published analysis was carried out like this. The number of nucleated cells in each sample was estimated by amplification of reference gene primers within the assay. Sequence reads were collapsed and filtered to measure the absolute abundance of every unique TCRbeta CDR3 rearrangement. Productive Simpson clonality was computed per sample as the square root of Simpson's diversity index over productive rearrangements. TCRdb took this table from immuneACCESS and kept in-frame rearrangements with V and J called. Such tables lack part of the clones; where checked against another copy, unresolved V genes explain under half of the gap, and the rest is unexplained. V, J and clone size are taken as reported in that table, and D and trimming were inferred from the DNA itself. Recorded for this sample are roughly 230,000 clones; over 70% of them occurred a single time. The ten top clones hold about 7.4% of the sample.

Concerning this clone: No antigen is known for it. One base away there is no much larger clone; base qualities are not given.

The sequence was collected from a woman older than 75 with acute or convalescent COVID-19. The sequencing sample was made of peripheral blood.

Here is the DNA: TGTGCCATAGCGGGCCCGAACACCGGGGAGCTGTTTTTT. It translates to CAIAGPNTGELFF. The rearrangement joined TRBV19 to TRBJ2-2, with 7 junctional bases fitting TRBD2. The CDR3 runs 13 residues from the cysteine to the phenylalanine. Only CDR3 DNA remains: 39 bases, in frame from the first base. The germline V gene (reference sequence) sets CDR1 to LNHDA and CDR2 to SQIVND. V loses 10 bases at its end and J loses 0 bases; junction bases beyond the gene matches: 2. This CDR3, with the reference TRBV19 and TRBJ2-2 proteins standing in past its ends, gives the full variable domain DGGITQSPKYLFRKEGQNVTLSCEQNLNHDAMYWYRQDPGQGLRLIYYSQIVNDFQKGDIAEGYSVSREKKESFPLTVTSAQKNPTAFYLCAIAGPNTGELFFGEGSRLTVL.